Here is one T cell receptor beta chain with its context. Per the original data handling: Estimation of nucleated cell counts was performed using reference gene primer amplification. Data came from immunoSEQ multiplex PCR; TCRdb stores just in-frame clones and leaves some out. V, J and clone size are those of that table, while D and trimming were read from the DNA. The table has 410,000 or so clones, around nine tenths seen once. The data stem from a study of blood T cell repertoires in COVID-19. The overall study: The analysed material was cDNA or gDNA that came from T cells, B-cell-depleted T cells, or PBMCs.

Seattle patients were enrolled while actively infected and followed longitudinally. The CDR3 runs to 14 residues. Germline CDR1 and CDR2: SGHTA and FQGNSA. Trimming shortened V by 1 base and J by 5 bases, and 12 bases separated the two germline ends. The genes are TRBV7-2 and TRBJ2-7; D is possibly TRBD2 (7 bases). This sequence originates from a woman aged 40 to 49 with COVID-19, enrolled during active disease. Sequencing input: peripheral blood. DNA for the CDR3: TGTGCCAGCAGCTTAGGCTCGGGGGGCAACGAGCAGTACTTC. Its protein product is CASSLGSGGNEQYF.